This TCR beta chain derives from a study of T cells in Graves' hyperthyroidism and ophthalmopathy. Regarding the study as a whole: The blood repertoire included most of the expanded thyroid clonotypes above 0.001.

PBMCs were derived from around 10 ml fresh peripheral blood. V lost 0 bases and J lost 1, with 12 bases in between. Germline CDR1 reads DFQATT; CDR2 reads SNEGSKA (reference sequence). The CDR3 has 15 amino acids. RNA transcripts provided the source from which TCR beta CDR3 regions were amplified. Initially, a first-round RT-PCR of the TCR CDR3 employed the HTBI primer set. MiXCR was run by TCRdb on the multiplex PCR reads, yielding one entry per CDR3 protein. This table has about 130,000 distinct CDR3 sequences, about 20% appearing once. This clonotype occurred many times. What it binds is not known. V gene TRBV20-1 combines with J gene TRBJ2-5, with a weak D call TRBD2 (5 bases). This clonotype was sampled from a woman aged 50 to 60 with Graves' hyperthyroidism that later progressed to Graves' ophthalmopathy. Sequencing input: blood. The CDR3, as DNA: TGCAGTGCTAGAGATTACCGCCGGGGCCAAGAGACCCAGTACTTC. This gives the protein CSARDYRRGQETQYF.